Detailed here is one TCR beta chain. Antigen: not known. The data are from a study of T cell responses to AZD1222 COVID-19 vaccine. This CDR3 region has 15 residues. The germline CDR1 and CDR2 sequences are LNHDA and SQIVND (reference sequence). V lost 9 bases and J lost 5, with 22 bases in between. Clones were sequenced by immunoSEQ multiplex PCR, and TCRdb holds only the in-frame ones, with some missing. The sample consists of 110,000 to 150,000 clones, about 93% of them appearing once. Study-level findings and limits: A reported finding is that nearly half of spike-specific TCRs target unmutated variant regions.

This specimen was peripheral blood, taken on day 0 of AZD1222 vaccination. This clonotype was sampled from an adult in good health. The chain is built from TRBV19 and TRBJ1-2, with D unclear. The CDR3 spells CASQWASPTPYGYTF. The CDR3 bases are TGTGCCAGCCAATGGGCCTCACCGACCCCTTATGGCTACACCTTC.